Each of the 26 T cell receptor beta chains below was sequenced from the same sample in a study of CD8 T cells in ankylosing spondylitis. Study-wide results and limits: A TCR beta motif of eight or nine highly homologous variants seemed to mark ankylosing spondylitis blood.

Their antigen targets remain unknown. TCRdb ran MiXCR on the 5' RACE reads and lists one entry per CDR3 protein. The top ten hold just over 1% of the sample, which has under 450,000 distinct CDR3 sequences, more than 15% seen once. Sequenced input: blood, either unsorted or a sorted T cell fraction (not recorded which). The source of these receptors is a male donor with ankylosing spondylitis.

The chain is built from TRBV12-3 or TRBV12-4 and TRBJ2-3, with 12 positions matching TRBD2. The V segment lost 6 bases and the J segment 0 bases; nucleotides outside the gene matches: 10. This CDR3 has 18 residues. The CDR3 region has the DNA TGTGCCAGCAGCCGGACCGGGACTAGCGGGTCTAGCACAGATACGCAGTATTTT. As protein: CASSRTGTSGSSTDTQYF.

This clonotype was detected a few times. The chain combines TRBV20-1 with TRBJ1-1, with 7 bases that match TRBD1. The CDR3 consists of 16 residues. V was pared by 0 bases and J by 0 bases, with 7 bases of the junction left unmatched. The V gene's germline CDR1 is DFQATT and CDR2 SNEGSKA (reference sequence). CDR3 region: CSARDDLGGLNTEAFF. The CDR3 DNA reads TGCAGTGCTAGAGACGACCTAGGGGGCCTGAACACTGAAGCTTTCTTT.

This clonotype turned up a few times. The chain carries TRBV5-6 and TRBJ1-3; no reliable D call. The CDR3 loop spans 15 amino acids. From germline, CDR1 is SGHDT and CDR2 YYEEEE. V was cut by 0 bases and J by 0 bases, with 7 bases left in between. The DNA of the CDR3 is TGTGCCAGCAGCTTGGATCTGTACTCTGGAAACACCATATATTTT. This gives the protein CASSLDLYSGNTIYF.

This rearrangement joins TRBV29-1 to TRBJ1-3; possibly TRBD1 for D (5 bases). The CDR3 length is 15 residues. Trimming removed 5 bases from V and 9 bases from J, with 23 bases in between. The germline CDR1 and CDR2 sequences are SQVTM and ANQGSEA. The CDR3 here is CSVLGNRDGLSTIYF. The CDR3, as DNA: TGCAGCGTTCTTGGGAACCGGGACGGTCTCAGCACCATATATTTT.

This clonotype occurred a few times. The CDR3 bases are TGTGCCAGCAGCCCTGACACCCAAGAGACCCAGTACTTC. It codes for CASSPDTQETQYF. The V and J genes are TRBV11-1 and TRBJ2-5; D is unresolved. V lost 5 bases and J lost 1, with 8 bases in between. Germline-derived CDR1 and CDR2 are SGHAT and FQDESV (reference sequence). The CDR3 is 13 residues long.

CDR3 residues: CASSYSGVYGYTF. The CDR3 coding sequence is TGTGCCAGCAGTTACTCAGGGGTTTATGGCTACACCTTC. The chain combines TRBV6-5 with TRBJ1-2; D perhaps matches TRBD1 (5 bases). The V end lost 0 bases, the J end lost 5 bases, and 7 bases lay between the germline ends. CDR3 length: 13 residues. Germline V gives CDR1 MNHEY, CDR2 SVGAGI.

This clonotype appeared many times. J is TRBJ2-5 and V is TRBV24-1; 13 bases agree with TRBD2. This CDR3 is 16 amino acids long. The V gene end was trimmed by 3 bases and the J gene end by 4 bases; junction bases not matched to a gene: 4. CDR1 is KGHDR and CDR2 is SFDVKD in the germline V gene. The CDR3 nucleotides are TGTGCCACCAGTGATGGACTAGCGGGAGATGTAGAGACCCAGTACTTC. This encodes CATSDGLAGDVETQYF.

J is TRBJ2-2 and V is TRBV12-3 or TRBV12-4, with TRBD1 identical over 9 bases. V was clipped by 6 bases and J by 4 bases; unmatched bases: 6. The CDR3 runs to 15 residues. The chain's CDR3 is CASRRTGDGTGELFF. The CDR3 DNA reads TGTGCCAGCAGAAGGACAGGGGACGGCACCGGGGAGCTGTTTTTT.

This chain links TRBV7-2 with TRBJ1-5; D ambiguous. Germline V CDR1 and CDR2: SGHTA, FQGNSA. CDR3 length: 13 amino acids. The V end was cut by 1 base, the J end by 7 bases, with 8 bases between. CDR3 amino acids: CASSLGRAQPQHF. CDR3 in DNA: TGTGCCAGCAGCTTAGGGAGGGCCCAGCCCCAGCATTTT.

The chain links TRBV5-1 to TRBJ2-2; 7 bases fit TRBD1. This CDR3 is built from 15 residues. Unmatched junction bases numbered 10, after V lost 7 bases and J lost 4 bases. The germline gives CDR1 SGHRS, CDR2 YFSETQ. In nucleotides, the CDR3 is TGCGCCAGCGGGACCCGGGACAGCCCCACCGGGGAGCTGTTTTTT. It is translated as CASGTRDSPTGELFF.

The CDR3 here is CASSGGGTGPHEQYF. The DNA for the CDR3 is TGTGCCAGCAGCGGGGGGGGGACAGGGCCTCACGAGCAGTACTTC. The chain recombines TRBV3-1 with TRBJ2-7, with 9 positions matching TRBD1. This CDR3 contains 15 residues. Germline loops: CDR1 LGHDT, CDR2 YNNKEL (reference sequence). After removal of 5 bases from V and 5 bases from J, the junction contained 10 bases not matched to a gene.

The chain combines TRBV7-2 with TRBJ2-7; 9 nucleotides align to TRBD2. Germline loops: CDR1 SGHTA, CDR2 FQGNSA. The CDR3 runs 14 residues. Losses at the gene ends were 2 bases for V and 5 bases for J; bases not matched to a gene: 4. Here the CDR3 DNA reads TGTGCCAGCAGCTTATCTAGCGGGATCAACGAGCAGTACTTC. Protein: CASSLSSGINEQYF.

This clonotype was counted ten times or more. This chain links TRBV20-1 with TRBJ2-5; D is uncertain. The CDR3 is 10 amino acids. V was clipped by 3 bases and J by 5 bases, with 4 bases between them. CDR1 and CDR2 from the germline V gene are DFQATT and SNEGSKA (reference sequence). For the CDR3, the DNA is TGCAGTGCTAGGCGGGAGACCCAGTACTTC. Its translation: CSARRETQYF.

The V and J genes are TRBV20-1 and TRBJ1-1; D gene uncertain. Germline loops: CDR1 DFQATT, CDR2 SNEGSKA (reference sequence). V was cut by 5 bases and J by 2 bases, with 21 bases left in between. This CDR3 comprises 16 residues. CDR3 coding DNA: TGCAGTGCTCAAACTCCCTCAAGGGCCCTAAACACTGAAGCTTTCTTT. Protein sequence: CSAQTPSRALNTEAFF.

V gene TRBV29-1 combines with J gene TRBJ1-1; 7 bases line up with TRBD1. J was trimmed by 6 bases and V by 5 bases; bases with no gene match: 15. In germline, CDR1 is SQVTM, CDR2 ANQGSEA. This CDR3 comprises 15 residues. In DNA, the CDR3 is TGCAGCGTTATGACAGGGCTGGATTCGTCGTCTGAAGCTTTCTTT. Translation gives CSVMTGLDSSSEAFF. Together with reference TRBV29-1 and TRBJ1-1, the CDR3 gives the full variable domain: SAVISQKPSRDICQRGTSLTIQCQVDSQVTMMFWYRQQPGQSLTLIATANQGSEATYESGFVIDKFPISRPNLTFSTLTVSNMSPEDSSIYLCSVMTGLDSSSEAFFGQGTRLTVV.

This clonotype was seen only a few times. J is TRBJ2-5 and V is TRBV7-7; possibly TRBD2 for D (5 bases). CDR3 length: 20 amino acids. Germline CDR1 and CDR2: SSHAT and FNYEAQ (reference sequence). The ends were cut back, 1 base at V and 5 bases at J, with 29 bases in the middle. The CDR3 DNA is TGTGCCAGCAGCTTAGTAGTTCGTACTCCAGACTACCGCTCCGGGGAGACCCAGTACTTC. It specifies CASSLVVRTPDYRSGETQYF.

The chain couples TRBV12-3 or TRBV12-4 to TRBJ2-3, with D unresolved. V lost 5 bases to trimming and J lost 0 bases, with 9 bases between them. The CDR3 contains 14 residues. The CDR3 region has the DNA TGTGCCAGCAGTGTTATGGTGAGCACAGATACGCAGTATTTT. It encodes CASSVMVSTDTQYF.

This clonotype has ten or more counts. This chain uses TRBV12-3 or TRBV12-4 with TRBJ1-4; TRBD1 might be the D (5 bases). The ends were cut back, 3 bases at V and 8 bases at J, with 13 bases in the middle. CDR3 length: 14 residues. The chain's CDR3 is CASSFRQGGEKLFF. CDR3 DNA sequence: TGTGCCAGCAGTTTCAGGCAGGGAGGCGAAAAACTGTTTTTT.

This clonotype has only a few counts. This chain connects TRBV24-1 to TRBJ2-1; 12 bases align to TRBD1. This CDR3 spans 19 amino acids. V trimming: 5 bases; J trimming: 7 bases; junction bases outside the gene matches: 17. Germline-derived CDR1 and CDR2 are KGHDR and SFDVKD. CDR3 sequence reads: CATSAATVEGQGAINEQFF. CDR3 sequence (DNA): TGTGCCACCAGTGCCGCTACAGTAGAGGGACAGGGGGCAATTAATGAGCAGTTCTTC.

This clonotype was detected ten times or more. This chain links TRBV19 with TRBJ1-5; D is perhaps TRBD1 (5 bases). Germline assignment: CDR1 LNHDA and CDR2 SQIVND (reference sequence). Trimming pared 9 bases from V and 1 base from J, leaving 13 bases between. The CDR3 runs to 14 residues. DNA of the CDR3: TGTGCCAGCAGCCCCGGGGGGAGCAATCAGCCCCAGCATTTT. Translating gives CASSPGGSNQPQHF.

The chain joins TRBV4-1 to TRBJ2-1; D perhaps matches TRBD2 (6 bases). Per the germline V gene, CDR1 is MGHRA and CDR2 is YSYEKL. There are 18 residues in the CDR3. Between the trimmed V and J ends, which lost 3 bases and 0 bases, there was a span of 18 bases. The CDR3 DNA is TGCGCCAGCAGCCATATACCGCTTGACGGGAGCTCCTACAATGAGCAGTTCTTC. Translating gives CASSHIPLDGSSYNEQFF.

This chain links TRBV5-1 with TRBJ1-1, with 7 nucleotides matching TRBD1. The germline V gene has CDR1 SGHRS and CDR2 YFSETQ. V lost 2 bases, J lost 11 bases, and 12 bases stayed unmatched. CDR3 length: 14 residues. CDR3: CASSFMAGGDRAFF. The CDR3 DNA reads TGCGCCAGCAGCTTTATGGCAGGGGGGGATCGGGCTTTCTTT.

As for this clonotype: An end of the junction does not agree with germline; a read error may underlie this. The chain uses TRBV6-1 and TRBJ1-2; D is undetermined. The length of the CDR3 is 14 residues. Per the germline V gene, CDR1 is MNHNS and CDR2 is SASEGT. CDR3 sequence (DNA): TGTGGCAGCCGTACGGAGAAATTTAACTATGGCTACACCTTC. It encodes CGSRTEKFNYGYTF.

This chain uses TRBV7-6 with TRBJ1-2, with D possibly being TRBD1 (5 bases). CDR1 and CDR2 from the germline V gene are SGHVS and FNYEAQ. This CDR3 comprises 15 residues. Trimming took 2 bases from V and 0 from J, leaving 10 bases between them. CDR3 DNA: TGTGCCAGCAGCTTATCCGGGGCAGCTAACTATGGCTACACCTTC. Translation: CASSLSGAANYGYTF.

This clonotype turned up a few times. The junction and the germline gene differ at one end; a read error may be behind it. The J gene is TRBJ2-7, the V gene TRBV7-8; 7 bases are shared with TRBD2. Germline loops: CDR1 SGHVS, CDR2 FQNEAQ. The CDR3 is 17 residues long. The DNA for the CDR3 is TGTGCCAGCAGTTTAGGTTCGCCGCGGGAGACGTCCTACGAGCAGTACTTC. Translating it yields CASSLGSPRETSYEQYF. The whole variable domain, filled in from reference TRBV7-8 and TRBJ2-7, reads GAGVSQSPRYKVAKRGQDVALRCDPISGHVSLFWYQQALGQGPEFLTYFQNEAQLDKSGLPSDRFFAERPEGSVSTLKIQRTQQEDSAVYLCASSLGSPRETSYEQYFGPGTRLTVT.

V and J are TRBV14 and TRBJ2-5; TRBD1 matches at 7 bases. Trimming removed 4 bases from V and 0 bases from J; junction bases left unmatched: 8. This CDR3 is 16 amino acids long. Germline assignment: CDR1 SGHDN and CDR2 FVKESK. The CDR3 DNA is TGTGCCAGCAGCCCCTTCGACAGGGAATACCAAGAGACCCAGTACTTC. It is translated as CASSPFDREYQETQYF.